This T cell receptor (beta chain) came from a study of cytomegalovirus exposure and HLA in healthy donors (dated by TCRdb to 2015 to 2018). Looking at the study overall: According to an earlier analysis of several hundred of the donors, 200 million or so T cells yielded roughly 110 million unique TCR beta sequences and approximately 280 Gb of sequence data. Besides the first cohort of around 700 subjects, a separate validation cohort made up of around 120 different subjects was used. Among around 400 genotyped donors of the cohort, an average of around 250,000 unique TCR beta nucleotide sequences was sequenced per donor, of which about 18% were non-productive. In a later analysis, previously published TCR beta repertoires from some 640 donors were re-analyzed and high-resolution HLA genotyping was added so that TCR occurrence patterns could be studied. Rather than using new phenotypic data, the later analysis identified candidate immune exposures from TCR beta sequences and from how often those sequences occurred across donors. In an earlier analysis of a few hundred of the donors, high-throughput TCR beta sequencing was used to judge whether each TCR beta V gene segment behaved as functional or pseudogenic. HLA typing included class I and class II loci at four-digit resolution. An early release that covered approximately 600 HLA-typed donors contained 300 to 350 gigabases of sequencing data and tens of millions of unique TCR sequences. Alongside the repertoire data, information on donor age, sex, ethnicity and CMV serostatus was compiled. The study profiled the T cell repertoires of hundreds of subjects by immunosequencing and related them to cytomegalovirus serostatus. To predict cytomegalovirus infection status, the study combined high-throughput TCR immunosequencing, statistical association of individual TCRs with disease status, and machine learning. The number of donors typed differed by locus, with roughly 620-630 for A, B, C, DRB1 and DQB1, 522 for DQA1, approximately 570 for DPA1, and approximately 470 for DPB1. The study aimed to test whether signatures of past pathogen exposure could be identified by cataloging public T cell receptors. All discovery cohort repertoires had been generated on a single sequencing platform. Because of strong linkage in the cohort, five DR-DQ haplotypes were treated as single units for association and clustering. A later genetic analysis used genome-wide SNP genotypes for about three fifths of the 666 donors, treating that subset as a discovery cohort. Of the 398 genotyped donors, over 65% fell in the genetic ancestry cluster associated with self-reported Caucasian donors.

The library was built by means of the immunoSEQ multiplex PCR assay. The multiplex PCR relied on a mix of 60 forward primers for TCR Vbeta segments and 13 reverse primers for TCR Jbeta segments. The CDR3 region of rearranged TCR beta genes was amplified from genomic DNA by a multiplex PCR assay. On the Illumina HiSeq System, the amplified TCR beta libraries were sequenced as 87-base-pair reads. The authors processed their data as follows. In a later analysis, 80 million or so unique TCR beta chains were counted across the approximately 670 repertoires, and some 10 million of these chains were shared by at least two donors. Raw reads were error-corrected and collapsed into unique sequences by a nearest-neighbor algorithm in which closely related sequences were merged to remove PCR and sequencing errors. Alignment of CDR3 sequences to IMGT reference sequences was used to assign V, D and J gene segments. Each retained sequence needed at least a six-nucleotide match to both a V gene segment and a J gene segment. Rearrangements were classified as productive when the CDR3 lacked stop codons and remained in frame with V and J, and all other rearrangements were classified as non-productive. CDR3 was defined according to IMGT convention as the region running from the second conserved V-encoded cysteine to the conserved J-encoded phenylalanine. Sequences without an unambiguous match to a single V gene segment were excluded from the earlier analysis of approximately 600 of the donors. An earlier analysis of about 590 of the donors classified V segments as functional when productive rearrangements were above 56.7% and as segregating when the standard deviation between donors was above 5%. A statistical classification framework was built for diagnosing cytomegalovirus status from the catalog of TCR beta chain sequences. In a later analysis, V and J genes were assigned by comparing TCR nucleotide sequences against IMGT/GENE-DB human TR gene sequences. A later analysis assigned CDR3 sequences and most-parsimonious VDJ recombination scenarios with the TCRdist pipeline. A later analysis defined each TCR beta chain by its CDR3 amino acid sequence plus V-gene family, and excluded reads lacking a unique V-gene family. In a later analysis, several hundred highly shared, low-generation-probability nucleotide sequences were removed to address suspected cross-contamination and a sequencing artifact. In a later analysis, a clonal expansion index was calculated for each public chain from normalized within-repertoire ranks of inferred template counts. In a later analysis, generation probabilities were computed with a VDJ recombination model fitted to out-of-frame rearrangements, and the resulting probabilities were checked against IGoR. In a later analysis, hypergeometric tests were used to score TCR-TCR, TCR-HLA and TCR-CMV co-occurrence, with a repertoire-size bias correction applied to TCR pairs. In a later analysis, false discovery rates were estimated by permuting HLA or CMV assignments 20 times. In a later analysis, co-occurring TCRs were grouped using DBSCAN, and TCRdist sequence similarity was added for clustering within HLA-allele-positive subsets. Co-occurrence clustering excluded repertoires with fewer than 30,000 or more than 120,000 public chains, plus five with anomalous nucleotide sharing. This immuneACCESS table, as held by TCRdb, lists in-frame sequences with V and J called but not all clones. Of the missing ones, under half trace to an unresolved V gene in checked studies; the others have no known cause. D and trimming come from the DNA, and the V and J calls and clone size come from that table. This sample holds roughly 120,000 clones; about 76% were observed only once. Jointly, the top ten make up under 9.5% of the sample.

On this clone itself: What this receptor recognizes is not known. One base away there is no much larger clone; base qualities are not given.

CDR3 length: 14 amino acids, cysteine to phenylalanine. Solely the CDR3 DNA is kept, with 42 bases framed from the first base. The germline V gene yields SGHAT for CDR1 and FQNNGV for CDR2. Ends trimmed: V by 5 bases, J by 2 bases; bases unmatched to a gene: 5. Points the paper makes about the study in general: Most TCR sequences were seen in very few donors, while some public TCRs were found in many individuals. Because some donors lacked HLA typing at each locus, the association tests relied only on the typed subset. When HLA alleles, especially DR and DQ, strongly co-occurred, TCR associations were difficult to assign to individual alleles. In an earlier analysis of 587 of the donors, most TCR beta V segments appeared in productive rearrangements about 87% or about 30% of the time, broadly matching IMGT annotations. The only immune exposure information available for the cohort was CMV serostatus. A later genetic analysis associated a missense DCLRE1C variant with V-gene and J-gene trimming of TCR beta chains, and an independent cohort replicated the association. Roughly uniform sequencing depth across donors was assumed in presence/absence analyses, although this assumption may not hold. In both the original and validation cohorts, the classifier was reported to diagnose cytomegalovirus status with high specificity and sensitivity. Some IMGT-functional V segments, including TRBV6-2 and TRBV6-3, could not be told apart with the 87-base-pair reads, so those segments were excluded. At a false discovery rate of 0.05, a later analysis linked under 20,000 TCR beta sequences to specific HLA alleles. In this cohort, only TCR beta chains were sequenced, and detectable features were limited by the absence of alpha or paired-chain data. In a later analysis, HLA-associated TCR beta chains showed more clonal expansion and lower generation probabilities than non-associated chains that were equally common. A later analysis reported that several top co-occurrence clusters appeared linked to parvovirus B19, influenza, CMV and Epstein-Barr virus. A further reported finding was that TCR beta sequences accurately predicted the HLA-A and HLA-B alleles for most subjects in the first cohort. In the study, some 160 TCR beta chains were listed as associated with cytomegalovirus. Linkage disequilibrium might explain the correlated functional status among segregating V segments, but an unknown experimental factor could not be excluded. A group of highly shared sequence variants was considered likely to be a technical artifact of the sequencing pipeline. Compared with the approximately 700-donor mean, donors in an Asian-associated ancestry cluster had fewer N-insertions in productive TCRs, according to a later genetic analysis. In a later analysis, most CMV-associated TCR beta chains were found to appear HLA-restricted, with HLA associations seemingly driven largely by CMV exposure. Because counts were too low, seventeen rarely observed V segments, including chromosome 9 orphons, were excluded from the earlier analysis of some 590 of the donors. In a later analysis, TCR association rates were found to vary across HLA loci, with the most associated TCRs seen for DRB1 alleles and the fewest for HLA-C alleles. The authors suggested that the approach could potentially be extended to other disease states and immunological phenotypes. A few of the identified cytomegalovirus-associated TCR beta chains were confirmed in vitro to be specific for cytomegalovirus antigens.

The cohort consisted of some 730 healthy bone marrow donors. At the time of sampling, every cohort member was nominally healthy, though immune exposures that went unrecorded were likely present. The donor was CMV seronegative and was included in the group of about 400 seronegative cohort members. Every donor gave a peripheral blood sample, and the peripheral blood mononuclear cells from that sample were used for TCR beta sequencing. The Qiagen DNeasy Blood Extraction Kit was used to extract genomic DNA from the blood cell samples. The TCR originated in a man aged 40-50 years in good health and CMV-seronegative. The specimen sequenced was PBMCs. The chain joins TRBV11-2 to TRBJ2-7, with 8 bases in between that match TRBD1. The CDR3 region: CASSQGQGPYEQYF. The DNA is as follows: TGTGCCAGCAGCCAAGGACAGGGACCCTACGAGCAGTACTTC.